One sample yielded the 31 T cell receptor beta chains listed below, sequenced in a study of shared clonotypes between healthy human individuals. Clones were sequenced by immunoSEQ multiplex PCR, and TCRdb holds only the in-frame ones, with some missing. The repertoire consists of over 150,000 clones, with 65% to 80% occurring once and the leading ten covering roughly a tenth. The sequenced sample was memory CD4+ T cells sorted from blood. Subset defined: CD45RA-negative fraction. The receptors come from a young man in good health.

Turning to this clone: The same CDR3 can be traced to other DNA sequences in this sample. In DNA form, the CDR3 reads TGTGCCAGCAGCTCCTACAGGGGGTCCTACGAGCAGTACTTC. Translation gives CASSSYRGSYEQYF. V gene TRBV7-2 combines with J gene TRBJ2-7, with 8 bases aligning to TRBD1. Germline V gene lookup returns CDR1 SGHTA and CDR2 FQGNSA. The CDR3 spans 14 residues. The ends lost 4 bases at V and 1 base at J; junction bases unmatched: 3.

The chain joins TRBV6-1 to TRBJ1-2; 7 nucleotides match TRBD1. V trimming: 0 bases; J trimming: 7 bases; junction bases outside the gene matches: 11. This CDR3 is 16 amino acids long. The germline CDR1 and CDR2 sequences are MNHNS and SASEGT. Written as DNA, the CDR3 is TGTGCCAGCAGTGAAGCTCTAGGACAGGCCTGGACTGGCTACACCTTC. This codes for CASSEALGQAWTGYTF.

This clone was seen many times. The V gene is TRBV27, the J gene TRBJ2-7; D unresolved. Trimming cost V 9 bases and J 3 bases, with 9 bases left between them. Germline V gives CDR1 MNHEY, CDR2 SMNVEV (reference sequence). This CDR3 region has 11 residues. The CDR3 region has the DNA TGTGCCAGTGGCCCCCTCTACGAGCAGTACTTC. Translating gives CASGPLYEQYF.

The chain combines TRBV28 with TRBJ2-5, with 7 bases identical to TRBD2. The germline V gene has CDR1 MDHEN and CDR2 SYDVKM. The J segment lost 4 bases and the V segment lost 7 bases, leaving 9 bases of the junction unmatched. The CDR3 consists of 14 residues. DNA for the CDR3: TGTGCCAGCATCGGGGGAGGGGCCAGAGAGACCCAGTACTTC. Amino acid sequence: CASIGGGARETQYF.

The gene calls are TRBV5-5 and TRBJ2-1; 9 positions agree with TRBD2. The CDR3 is 18 residues long. Trimming cost V 1 base and J 1 base; bases outside gene matches: 9. Per germline, CDR1 SGHKS and CDR2 YYEKEE (reference sequence). DNA of the CDR3: TGTGCCAGCAGCTTGATCGGACTAGCGACACAATCCTACAATGAGCAGTTCTTC. It codes for CASSLIGLATQSYNEQFF. The whole variable domain, filled in from reference TRBV5-5 and TRBJ2-1, reads DAGVTQSPTHLIKTRGQQVTLRCSPISGHKSVSWYQQVLGQGPQFIFQYYEKEERGRGNFPDRFSARQFPNYSSELNVNALLLGDSALYLCASSLIGLATQSYNEQFFGPGTRLTVL.

This chain connects TRBV9 to TRBJ2-3; D possibly corresponds to TRBD2 (6 bases). Germline-derived CDR1 and CDR2 are SGDLS and YYNGEE. This CDR3 contains 16 residues. V was pared by 0 bases and J by 2 bases, with 13 bases between. CDR3 sequence: CASSVGASDYTDTQYF. DNA of the CDR3: TGTGCCAGCAGCGTAGGGGCTAGCGATTACACAGATACGCAGTATTTT.

The CDR3 nucleotides read TGTGCCAGCAGCCAACAGGGGGCTCTGGAGACCCAGTACTTC. Translation: CASSQQGALETQYF. The chain combines TRBV11-3 with TRBJ2-5; 9 positions agree with TRBD1. This CDR3 comprises 14 residues. Germline CDR1 and CDR2: SGHNT and YENEEA. V was clipped by 5 bases and J by 5 bases; unmatched bases: 6.

V and J are TRBV29-1 and TRBJ2-7; D unresolved. This CDR3 spans 11 amino acids. Germline assignment: CDR1 SQVTM and CDR2 ANQGSEA. V lost 5 bases and J 5 bases, leaving 10 bases between the germline ends. The CDR3 region has the DNA TGCAGCGTTAGGACCCGAGACGAGCAGTACTTC. Its protein product is CSVRTRDEQYF.

V gene TRBV11-1 combines with J gene TRBJ2-7, with a tentative D call TRBD1 (6 bases). Germline V gene data show CDR1 as SGHAT and CDR2 as FQDESV (reference sequence). The CDR3 has 13 amino acids. Trimming shortened V by 5 bases and J by 4 bases, and 12 bases separated the two germline ends. CDR3 sequence (DNA): TGTGCCAGCAGCCCCACCACAGGGTACGAGCAGTACTTC. Protein sequence: CASSPTTGYEQYF.

V usage is TRBV15 and J usage is TRBJ1-4; no reliable D call. The V and J ends lost 0 bases and 6 bases respectively, with 11 bases between them. Germline CDR1 is LNHNV and CDR2 is YYDKDF (reference sequence). There are 15 residues in the CDR3. The CDR3 DNA follows: TGTGCCACCAGCAGAGATGTGGGTTGGGATGAAAAACTGTTTTTT. As protein: CATSRDVGWDEKLFF.

Concerning this clone itself: Other DNA sequences in the sample encode the same CDR3. The V and J genes are TRBV5-1 and TRBJ2-7; D call uncertain. This CDR3 is built from 14 residues. V was cut by 0 bases and J by 0 bases, with 7 bases left in between. CDR1 is SGHRS and CDR2 is YFSETQ in the germline V gene. CDR3 bases: TGCGCCAGCAGCTTGGGCGGAAACTCCTACGAGCAGTACTTC. Translated: CASSLGGNSYEQYF. Based on the CDR3 plus reference TRBV5-1 and TRBJ2-7, the full variable domain is KAGVTQTPRYLIKTRGQQVTLSCSPISGHRSVSWYQQTPGQGLQFLFEYFSETQRNKGNFPGRFSGRQFSNSRSEMNVSTLELGDSALYLCASSLGGNSYEQYFGPGTRLTVT.

The V gene is TRBV21-1, the J gene TRBJ1-1. TRBV21-1 constitutes a pseudogene. The CDR3 extends over 13 amino acids. CDR3 sequence (DNA): TGTGCCAGCAGCAAAGCTGGAGACCTTGAAGCTTTCTTT. Its translation: CASSKAGDLEAFF.

The chain carries TRBV29-1 and TRBJ2-3; 8 bases fit TRBD2. Germline CDR1 reads SQVTM; CDR2 reads ANQGSEA. The CDR3 covers 16 residues. In DNA, the CDR3 is TGCAGTGGGGAAGGGATAGCGGGGAAAAGCACAGATACGCAGTATTTT. It yields the protein CSGEGIAGKSTDTQYF.

This clone was counted at least ten times. The chain has TRBV18 and TRBJ2-7; tentative D call: TRBD1 (6 bases). CDR3 length: 15 amino acids. Germline CDR1 is KGHSH and CDR2 is LQKENI. V dropped 4 bases and J dropped 2 bases, with 15 bases sitting between them. Here the CDR3 DNA reads TGTGCCAGCTCACTACCCGGGACAAAAGCCTACGAGCAGTACTTC. It specifies CASSLPGTKAYEQYF. Filled out from reference TRBV18 and TRBJ2-7, the complete variable domain reads NAGVMQNPRHLVRRRGQEARLRCSPMKGHSHVYWYRQLPEEGLKFMVYLQKENIIDESGMPKERFSAEFPKEGPSILRIQQVVRGDSAAYFCASSLPGTKAYEQYFGPGTRLTVT.

This chain connects TRBV28 to TRBJ2-3; D is perhaps TRBD2 (5 bases). Trimming removed 6 bases from V and 1 base from J, with 8 bases in between. CDR1 is MDHEN, CDR2 SYDVKM, per germline. CDR3 length: 13 amino acids. CDR3 bases: TGTGCCAGCAGGTTTAGCGGCACAGATACGCAGTATTTT. It translates to CASRFSGTDTQYF.

The V call is TRBV19, the J call TRBJ2-3; weak D call: TRBD2 (6 bases). V lost 8 bases and J 6 bases, leaving 21 bases between the germline ends. The CDR3 has 15 residues. The germline V gene has CDR1 LNHDA and CDR2 SQIVND (reference sequence). The CDR3 protein is CASHAASSGEDTQYF. The CDR3 region has the DNA TGTGCCAGTCATGCCGCTAGCTCGGGGGAGGATACGCAGTATTTT. Full variable domain (rest looked up from reference TRBV19 and TRBJ2-3): DGGITQSPKYLFRKEGQNVTLSCEQNLNHDAMYWYRQDPGQGLRLIYYSQIVNDFQKGDIAEGYSVSREKKESFPLTVTSAQKNPTAFYLCASHAASSGEDTQYFGPGTRLTVL.

The V gene is TRBV7-8, the J gene TRBJ2-4, with unresolved D. Trimming pared 5 bases from V and 5 bases from J, leaving 4 bases between. The CDR3 is made up of 11 amino acids. Germline CDR1 and CDR2: SGHVS and FQNEAQ. The CDR3 DNA is TGTGCCAGCAGCGTGGAAAACATTCAGTACTTC. Translation: CASSVENIQYF.

This chain connects TRBV5-1 to TRBJ1-1; D remains ambiguous. V was shortened by 0 bases and J by 1 base, with 7 bases between the two germline ends. CDR3 size: 14 residues. CDR1 SGHRS and CDR2 YFSETQ come from the germline V gene. The CDR3 DNA reads as TGCGCCAGCAGCTTGGAAATGTCGAACACTGAAGCTTTCTTT. Translated: CASSLEMSNTEAFF. The full variable domain, with the rest looked up from reference TRBV5-1 and TRBJ1-1, is KAGVTQTPRYLIKTRGQQVTLSCSPISGHRSVSWYQQTPGQGLQFLFEYFSETQRNKGNFPGRFSGRQFSNSRSEMNVSTLELGDSALYLCASSLEMSNTEAFFGQGTRLTVV.

This clone was counted many times. This chain links TRBV5-1 with TRBJ2-7, with 12 bases matching TRBD2. Trimming cost V 3 bases and J 0 bases; bases outside gene matches: 4. The CDR3 runs 16 residues. In germline, CDR1 is SGHRS, CDR2 YFSETQ. This chain's CDR3 is CASSSTSGRISYEQYF. The DNA for the CDR3 is TGCGCCAGCAGCTCAACTAGCGGGAGGATCTCCTACGAGCAGTACTTC.

Only one count was recorded for this clone. The V and J genes are TRBV5-1 and TRBJ1-3; TRBD1 agrees at 7 bases. The CDR3 spans 17 residues. V lost 4 bases and J lost 4; bases outside the gene matches: 14. In germline, CDR1 is SGHRS, CDR2 YFSETQ. The CDR3 DNA reads as TGCGCCAGCAGCGGACGAGACTCGGGGACAGAGGGAAACACCATATATTTT. Its translation is CASSGRDSGTEGNTIYF.

The table lists this clone with a few counts. The chain recombines TRBV6-6 with TRBJ1-1; D remains unclear. Germline V CDR1 and CDR2: MNHNY, SVGAGI (reference sequence). Between the trimmed V and J ends, which lost 1 base and 0 bases, there was a span of 3 bases. This CDR3 contains 13 residues. The CDR3: CASSYYLNTEAFF. DNA for the CDR3: TGTGCCAGCAGTTACTATTTGAACACTGAAGCTTTCTTT.

This clone was picked up a small number of times. CDR3 protein: CASSLVASRGSFSSEQFF. CDR3 DNA: TGTGCCAGCAGCTTAGTGGCTTCCCGCGGGAGTTTCAGTAGTGAGCAGTTCTTC. The chain carries TRBV11-2 and TRBJ2-1; TRBD2 aligns across 7 bases. J gave up 9 bases and V 1 base, and 18 bases lay outside the gene matches. The CDR3 runs to 18 residues. From germline, CDR1 is SGHAT and CDR2 FQNNGV.

The chain joins TRBV29-1 to TRBJ1-2; 9 positions match TRBD1. V lost 5 bases, J lost 6 bases, and 10 bases stayed unmatched. Germline CDR1 reads SQVTM; CDR2 reads ANQGSEA. This CDR3 contains 14 residues. The CDR3 DNA follows: TGCAGCGTTACTCGGACAGGGGATCGGGATGGCTACACCTTC. Residues: CSVTRTGDRDGYTF.

The rearrangement links TRBV5-1 to TRBJ2-7; D perhaps matches TRBD2 (6 bases). Trimming pared 3 bases from V and 2 bases from J, leaving 12 bases between. Germline assignment: CDR1 SGHRS and CDR2 YFSETQ. This CDR3 is 14 amino acids long. In DNA form, the CDR3 reads TGCGCCAGCAGCTCGGAGGGAAGGGCCTACGAGCAGTACTTC. It is translated as CASSSEGRAYEQYF. Full variable domain (remainder filled in from reference TRBV5-1 and TRBJ2-7): KAGVTQTPRYLIKTRGQQVTLSCSPISGHRSVSWYQQTPGQGLQFLFEYFSETQRNKGNFPGRFSGRQFSNSRSEMNVSTLELGDSALYLCASSSEGRAYEQYFGPGTRLTVT.

This clone was counted at least ten times. The chain joins TRBV18 to TRBJ1-2; 10 bases are shared with TRBD1. CDR1 and CDR2 from the germline V gene are KGHSH and LQKENI. V was pared by 3 bases and J by 4 bases, with 2 bases of the junction left unmatched. This CDR3 has 14 amino acids. For the CDR3, the DNA is TGTGCCAGCTCACCCGGGACAGGGGCCTATGGCTACACCTTC. Its translation is CASSPGTGAYGYTF.

There are a few counts of this clone. This chain connects TRBV5-1 to TRBJ2-7, with a possible D match to TRBD1 (5 bases). CDR3 length: 17 residues. Germline-derived CDR1 and CDR2 are SGHRS and YFSETQ. V lost 0 bases to trimming and J lost 2 bases, with 18 bases between them. Here the CDR3 reads CASSLALRAGFAYEQYF. CDR3 DNA sequence: TGCGCCAGCAGCTTGGCCCTAAGGGCAGGGTTCGCCTACGAGCAGTACTTC. Full variable domain (remainder filled in from reference TRBV5-1 and TRBJ2-7): KAGVTQTPRYLIKTRGQQVTLSCSPISGHRSVSWYQQTPGQGLQFLFEYFSETQRNKGNFPGRFSGRQFSNSRSEMNVSTLELGDSALYLCASSLALRAGFAYEQYFGPGTRLTVT.

In its sample, this clone was seen a few times. V is TRBV29-1 and J is TRBJ2-5; D is unclear. The germline V and J ends were trimmed by 6 bases and 5 bases, with 13 bases remaining between them. This CDR3 is 12 amino acids long. The V gene's germline CDR1 is SQVTM and CDR2 ANQGSEA. The CDR3, as DNA: TGCAGCGTGCAACCACGTCGCGAGACCCAGTACTTC. Encoded protein: CSVQPRRETQYF. The whole variable domain, filled in from reference TRBV29-1 and TRBJ2-5, reads SAVISQKPSRDICQRGTSLTIQCQVDSQVTMMFWYRQQPGQSLTLIATANQGSEATYESGFVIDKFPISRPNLTFSTLTVSNMSPEDSSIYLCSVQPRRETQYFGPGTRLLVL.

The rearrangement uses TRBV7-3 and TRBJ2-1; TRBD1 might be the D (6 bases). Germline assignment: CDR1 SGHTA and CDR2 FQGTGA. The CDR3 consists of 13 residues. Deletions cut 5 bases from V and 8 bases from J, with 13 bases between. CDR3 protein: CASSRTGIHEQFF. CDR3 nucleotides: TGTGCCAGCAGCAGAACAGGGATCCATGAGCAGTTCTTC.

The CDR3 DNA sequence: TGTGCCAGCAGTGAAGGGTTGGGCGGGGAGCTGTTTTTT. Its translation: CASSEGLGGELFF. The chain recombines TRBV2 with TRBJ2-2; D is uncertain. CDR3 length: 13 residues. The V end was cut by 1 base, the J end by 7 bases, with 7 bases between. CDR1 SNHLY and CDR2 FYNNEI come from the germline V gene.

The sample holds a few counts of this clone. The chain recombines TRBV29-1 with TRBJ2-1; weak D call: TRBD2 (6 bases). This CDR3 has 12 amino acids. Germline assignment: CDR1 SQVTM and CDR2 ANQGSEA. Trimming removed 4 bases from V and 9 bases from J, with 13 bases in between. CDR3 nucleotide sequence: TGCAGCGTTGTGCAGACTAGTAGTGAGCAGTTCTTC. This codes for CSVVQTSSEQFF.

This rearrangement joins TRBV11-2 to TRBJ2-1; 7 nucleotides agree with TRBD1. V shed 2 bases and J 4 bases; nucleotides not matched to a gene: 5. The CDR3 is 15 amino acids. Germline V lookup: CDR1 SGHAT, CDR2 FQNNGV. CDR3 protein: CASSLLQGSYNEQFF. DNA for the CDR3: TGTGCCAGCAGCTTACTACAGGGGTCATACAATGAGCAGTTCTTC.